The sample holds a few counts of the clone carrying this T cell receptor (beta chain). V trimming: 4 bases; J trimming: 2 bases; junction bases outside the gene matches: 9. This CDR3 has 17 residues. The V gene's germline CDR1 is SGDLS and CDR2 YYNGEE. The sample originates from a study of CD8+ T cells in alopecia areata. Extracted RNA was reverse transcribed, and the resulting cDNA served as sequencing template. TCRdb's copy holds only in-frame clones and misses some; the assay was immunoSEQ multiplex PCR. The repertoire holds 180,000 or so clones, with about 66% as singletons. Sample: CD8+ T cells sorted from blood, taken at week 0. This receptor was taken from a human donor with alopecia areata. The J gene is TRBJ2-3, the V gene TRBV9; the match to TRBD2 covers 11 bases. CDR3 sequence reads: CASSTSLAGGHTDTQYF. In DNA, the CDR3 is TGTGCCAGCAGCACTTCCCTAGCGGGGGGCCACACAGATACGCAGTATTTT.